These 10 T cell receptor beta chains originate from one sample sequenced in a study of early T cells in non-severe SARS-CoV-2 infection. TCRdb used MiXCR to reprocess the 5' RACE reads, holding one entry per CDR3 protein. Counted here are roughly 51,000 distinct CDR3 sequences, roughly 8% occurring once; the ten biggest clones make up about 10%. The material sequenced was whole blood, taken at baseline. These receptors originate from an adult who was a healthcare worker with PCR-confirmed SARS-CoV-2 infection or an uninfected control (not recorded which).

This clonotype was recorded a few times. The CDR3 DNA sequence: TGTGCCAGCAGTTTAGCGGGAGCCACGTCCTACGAGCAGTACTTC. Amino acid sequence: CASSLAGATSYEQYF. The chain employs TRBV27 and TRBJ2-7; 7 bases line up with TRBD2. J was trimmed by 1 base and V by 2 bases; bases with no gene match: 5. Germline loops: CDR1 MNHEY, CDR2 SMNVEV (reference sequence). The CDR3 is 15 amino acids.

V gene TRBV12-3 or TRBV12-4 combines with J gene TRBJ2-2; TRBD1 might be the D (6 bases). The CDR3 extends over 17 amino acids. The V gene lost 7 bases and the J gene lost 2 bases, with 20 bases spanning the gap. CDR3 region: CASTLGNRQDNTGELFF. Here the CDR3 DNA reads TGTGCCAGCACCTTGGGGAACAGACAGGATAACACCGGGGAGCTGTTTTTT.

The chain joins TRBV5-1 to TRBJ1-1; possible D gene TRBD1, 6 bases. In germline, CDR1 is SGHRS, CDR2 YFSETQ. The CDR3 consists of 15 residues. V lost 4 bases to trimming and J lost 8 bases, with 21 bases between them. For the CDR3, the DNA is TGCGCCAGCAGCCCCCCGGGACAATCGGGGACGGAAGCTTTCTTT. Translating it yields CASSPPGQSGTEAFF.

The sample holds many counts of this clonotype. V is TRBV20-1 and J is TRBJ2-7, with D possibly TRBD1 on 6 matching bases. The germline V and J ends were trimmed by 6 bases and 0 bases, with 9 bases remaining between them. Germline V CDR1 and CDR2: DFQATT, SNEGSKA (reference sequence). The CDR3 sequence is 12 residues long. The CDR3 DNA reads TGCAGTGCATTAGGGGGCTCCTACGAGCAGTACTTC. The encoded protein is CSALGGSYEQYF.

The CDR3 spells CASGGGRETQYF. The CDR3 DNA is TGCGCCAGTGGCGGTGGTCGGGAGACCCAGTACTTC. The V gene is TRBV5-1, the J gene TRBJ2-5; D ambiguous. Per the germline V gene, CDR1 is SGHRS and CDR2 is YFSETQ. V was cut by 8 bases and J by 5 bases, with 13 bases left in between. This CDR3 region has 12 residues.

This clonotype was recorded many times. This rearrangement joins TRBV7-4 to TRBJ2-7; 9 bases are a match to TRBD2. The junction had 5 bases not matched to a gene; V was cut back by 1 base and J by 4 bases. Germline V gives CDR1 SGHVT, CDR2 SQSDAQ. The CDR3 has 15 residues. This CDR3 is CASSLEGLADYEQYF. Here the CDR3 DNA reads TGTGCCAGCAGCTTAGAGGGACTAGCTGATTACGAGCAGTACTTC.

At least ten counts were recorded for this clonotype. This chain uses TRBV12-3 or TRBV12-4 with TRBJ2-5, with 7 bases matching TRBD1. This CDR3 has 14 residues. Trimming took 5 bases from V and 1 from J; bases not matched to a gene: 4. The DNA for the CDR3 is TGTGCCAGCAGTCCCTGGGACAGCCAAGAGACCCAGTACTTC. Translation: CASSPWDSQETQYF.

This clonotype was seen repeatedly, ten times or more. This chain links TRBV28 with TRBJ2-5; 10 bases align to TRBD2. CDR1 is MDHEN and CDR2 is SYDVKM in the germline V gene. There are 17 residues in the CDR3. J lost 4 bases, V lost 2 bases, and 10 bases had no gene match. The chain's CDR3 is CASSLGPGQRGGETQYF. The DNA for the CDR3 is TGTGCCAGCAGTTTAGGGCCGGGACAGCGGGGGGGAGAGACCCAGTACTTC.

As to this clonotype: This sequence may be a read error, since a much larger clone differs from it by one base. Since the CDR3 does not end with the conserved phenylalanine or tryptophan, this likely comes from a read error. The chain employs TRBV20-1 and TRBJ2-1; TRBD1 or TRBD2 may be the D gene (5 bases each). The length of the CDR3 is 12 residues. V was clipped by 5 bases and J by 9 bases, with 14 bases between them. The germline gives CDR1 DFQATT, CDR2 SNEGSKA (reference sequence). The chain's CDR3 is CSAARGGSEQFS. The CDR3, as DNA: TGCAGTGCTGCCCGTGGGGGAAGTGAGCAGTTCTCC.

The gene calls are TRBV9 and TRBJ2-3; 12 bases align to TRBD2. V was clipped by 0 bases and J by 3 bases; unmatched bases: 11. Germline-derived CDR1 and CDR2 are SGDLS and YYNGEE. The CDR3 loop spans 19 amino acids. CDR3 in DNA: TGTGCCAGCAGCGTAGCTCCTAGCGGGAGGGCCGGGTTGACAGATACGCAGTATTTT. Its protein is CASSVAPSGRAGLTDTQYF.